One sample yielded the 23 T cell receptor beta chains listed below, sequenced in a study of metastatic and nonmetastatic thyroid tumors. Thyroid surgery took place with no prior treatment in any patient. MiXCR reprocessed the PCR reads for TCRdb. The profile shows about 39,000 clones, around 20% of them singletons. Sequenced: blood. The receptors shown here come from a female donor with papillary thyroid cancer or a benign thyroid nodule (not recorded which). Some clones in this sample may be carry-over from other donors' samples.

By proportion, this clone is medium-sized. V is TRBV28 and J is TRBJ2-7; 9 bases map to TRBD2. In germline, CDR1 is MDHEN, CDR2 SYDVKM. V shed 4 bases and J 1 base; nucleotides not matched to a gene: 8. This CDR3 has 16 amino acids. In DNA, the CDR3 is TGTGCCAGCAGTTCTCCGGCTAGCGGGATGTCCTACGAGCAGTACTTC. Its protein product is CASSSPASGMSYEQYF.

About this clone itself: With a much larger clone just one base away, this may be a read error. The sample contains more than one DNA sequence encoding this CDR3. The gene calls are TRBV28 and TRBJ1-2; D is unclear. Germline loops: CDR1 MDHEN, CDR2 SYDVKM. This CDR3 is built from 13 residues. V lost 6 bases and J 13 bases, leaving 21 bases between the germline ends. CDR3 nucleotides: TGTGCCAGCAGAGATCCGGGCCCCCTTGGGCGCACCTTC. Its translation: CASRDPGPLGRTF.

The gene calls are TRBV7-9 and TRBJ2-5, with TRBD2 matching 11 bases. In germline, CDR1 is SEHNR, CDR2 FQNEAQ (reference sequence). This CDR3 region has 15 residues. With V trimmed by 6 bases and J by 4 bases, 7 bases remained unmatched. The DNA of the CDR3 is TGTGCCAGCAGTTCCGGACTAGCGGGCTCAGAGACCCAGTACTTC. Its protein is CASSSGLAGSETQYF.

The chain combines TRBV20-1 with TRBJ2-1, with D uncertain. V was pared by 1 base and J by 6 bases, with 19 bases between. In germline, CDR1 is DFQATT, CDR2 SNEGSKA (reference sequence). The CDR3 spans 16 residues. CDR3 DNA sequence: TGCAGTGCTAGAGTTAGTGGGTACAGCTCTATCAATGAGCAGTTCTTC. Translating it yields CSARVSGYSSINEQFF.

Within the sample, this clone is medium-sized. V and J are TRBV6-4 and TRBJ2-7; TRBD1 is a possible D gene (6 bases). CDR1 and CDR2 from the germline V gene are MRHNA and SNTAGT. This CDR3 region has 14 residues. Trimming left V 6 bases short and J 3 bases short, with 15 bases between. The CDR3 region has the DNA TGTGCCAGCAGCTTCCGGGACAACTACTACGAGCAGTACTTC. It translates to CASSFRDNYYEQYF.

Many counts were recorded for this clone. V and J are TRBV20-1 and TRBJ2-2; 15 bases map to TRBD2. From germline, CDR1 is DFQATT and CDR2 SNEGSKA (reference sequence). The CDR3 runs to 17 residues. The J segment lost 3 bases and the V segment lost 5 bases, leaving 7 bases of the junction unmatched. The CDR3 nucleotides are TGCAGTGCTGAAGGACTAGCGGGAGGGTCGGACACCGGGGAGCTGTTTTTT. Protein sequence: CSAEGLAGGSDTGELFF.

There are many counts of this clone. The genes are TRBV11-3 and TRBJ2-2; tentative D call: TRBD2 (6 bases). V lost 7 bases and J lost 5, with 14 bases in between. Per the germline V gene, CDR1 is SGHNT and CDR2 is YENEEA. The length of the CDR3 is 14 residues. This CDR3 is CASTFGTYTGELFF. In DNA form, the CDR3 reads TGTGCCAGCACCTTCGGGACTTATACCGGGGAGCTGTTTTTT.

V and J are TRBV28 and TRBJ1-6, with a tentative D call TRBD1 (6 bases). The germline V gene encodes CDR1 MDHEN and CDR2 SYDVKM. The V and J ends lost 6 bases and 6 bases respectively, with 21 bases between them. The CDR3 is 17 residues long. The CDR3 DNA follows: TGTGCCAGCAGCAGCCTCCAGGGGTTGGTAAGTAATTCACCCCTCCACTTT. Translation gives CASSSLQGLVSNSPLHF.

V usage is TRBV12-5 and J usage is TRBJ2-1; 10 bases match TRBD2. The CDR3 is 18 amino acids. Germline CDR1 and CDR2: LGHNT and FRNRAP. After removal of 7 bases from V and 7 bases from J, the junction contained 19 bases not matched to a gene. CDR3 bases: TGTGCTAGTGCCAGCAGTTTGGAGTTAGCGGGAGGACGAAATGAGCAGTTCTTC. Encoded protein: CASASSLELAGGRNEQFF. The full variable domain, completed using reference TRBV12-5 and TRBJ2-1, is DARVTQTPRHKVTEMGQEVTMRCQPILGHNTVFWYRQTMMQGLELLAYFRNRAPLDDSGMPKDRFSAEMPDATLATLKIQPSEPRDSAVYFCASASSLELAGGRNEQFFGPGTRLTVL.

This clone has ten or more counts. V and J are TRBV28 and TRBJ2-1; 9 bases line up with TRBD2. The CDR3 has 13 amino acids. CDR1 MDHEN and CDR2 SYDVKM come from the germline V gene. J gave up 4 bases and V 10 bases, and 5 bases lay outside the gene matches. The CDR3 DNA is TGTGCCACTACGGGACTAGCTTACAATGAGCAGTTCTTC. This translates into CATTGLAYNEQFF.

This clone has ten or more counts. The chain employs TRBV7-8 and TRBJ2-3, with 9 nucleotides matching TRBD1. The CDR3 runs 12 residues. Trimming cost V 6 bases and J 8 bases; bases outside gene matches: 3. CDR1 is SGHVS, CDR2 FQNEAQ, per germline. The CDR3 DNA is TGTGCCAGCAGGATGACAGGGGGTACGCAGTATTTT. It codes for CASRMTGGTQYF.

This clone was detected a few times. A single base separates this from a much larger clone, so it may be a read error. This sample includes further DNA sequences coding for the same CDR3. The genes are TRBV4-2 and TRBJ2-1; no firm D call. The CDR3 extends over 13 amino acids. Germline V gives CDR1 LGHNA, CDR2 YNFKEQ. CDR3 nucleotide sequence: TGTGCCAGCAGCCAAGAATGGGGTGGTGAGCAGTTTTTC. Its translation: CASSQEWGGEQFF.

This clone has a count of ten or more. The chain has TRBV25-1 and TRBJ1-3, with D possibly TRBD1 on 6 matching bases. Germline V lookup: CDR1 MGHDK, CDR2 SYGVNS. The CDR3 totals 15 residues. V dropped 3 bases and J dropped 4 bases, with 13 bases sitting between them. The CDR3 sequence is CASSDTTGLGNTIYF. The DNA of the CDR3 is TGTGCCAGCAGTGATACTACAGGGCTGGGAAACACCATATATTTT.

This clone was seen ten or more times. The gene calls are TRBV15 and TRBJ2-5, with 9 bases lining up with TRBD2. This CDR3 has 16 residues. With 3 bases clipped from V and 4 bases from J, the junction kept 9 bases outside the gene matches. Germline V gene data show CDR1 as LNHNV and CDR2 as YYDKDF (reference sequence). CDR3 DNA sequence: TGTGCCACCAGCAGCAGGGTTAGCGGGAGTACAGAGACCCAGTACTTC. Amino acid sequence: CATSSRVSGSTETQYF.

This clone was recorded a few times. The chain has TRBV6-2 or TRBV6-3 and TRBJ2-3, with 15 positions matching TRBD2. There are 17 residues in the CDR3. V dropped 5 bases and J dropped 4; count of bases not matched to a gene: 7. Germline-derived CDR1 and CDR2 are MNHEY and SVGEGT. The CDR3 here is CASSDWTSGRGADTQYF. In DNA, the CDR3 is TGTGCCAGCAGTGACTGGACTAGCGGGAGGGGGGCAGATACGCAGTATTTT.

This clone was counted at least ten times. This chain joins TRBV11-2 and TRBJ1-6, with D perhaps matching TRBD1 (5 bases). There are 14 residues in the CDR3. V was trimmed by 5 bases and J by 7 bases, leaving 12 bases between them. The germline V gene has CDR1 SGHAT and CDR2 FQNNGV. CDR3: CASSPLGGNSPLHF. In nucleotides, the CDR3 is TGTGCCAGCAGCCCATTGGGGGGGAATTCACCCCTCCACTTT.

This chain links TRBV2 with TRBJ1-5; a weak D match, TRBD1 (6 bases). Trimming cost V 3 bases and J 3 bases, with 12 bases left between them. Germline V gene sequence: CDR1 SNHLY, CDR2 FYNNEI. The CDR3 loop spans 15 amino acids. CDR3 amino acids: CASSEEGGDNQPQHF. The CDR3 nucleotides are TGTGCCAGCAGTGAGGAGGGGGGGGACAATCAGCCCCAGCATTTT.

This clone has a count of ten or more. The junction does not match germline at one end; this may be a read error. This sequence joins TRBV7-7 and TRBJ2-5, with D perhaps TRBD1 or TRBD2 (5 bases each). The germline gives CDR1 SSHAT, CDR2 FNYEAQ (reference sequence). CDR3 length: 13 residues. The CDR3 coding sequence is TGTGCTAGCAGCTTAGGGACGGTCGAGACCCAGTACTTC. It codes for CASSLGTVETQYF.

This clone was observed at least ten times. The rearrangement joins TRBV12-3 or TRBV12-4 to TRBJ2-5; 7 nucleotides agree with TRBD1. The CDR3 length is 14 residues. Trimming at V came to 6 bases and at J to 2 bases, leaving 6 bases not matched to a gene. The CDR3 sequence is CASRMQQGQETQYF. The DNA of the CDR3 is TGTGCCAGCAGGATGCAACAGGGGCAAGAGACCCAGTACTTC.

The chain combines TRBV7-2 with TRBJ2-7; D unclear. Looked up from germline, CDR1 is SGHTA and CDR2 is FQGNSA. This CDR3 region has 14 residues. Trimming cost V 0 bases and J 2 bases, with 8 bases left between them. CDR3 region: CASSLAPTPYEQYF. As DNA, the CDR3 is TGTGCCAGCAGCTTAGCACCGACCCCCTACGAGCAGTACTTC. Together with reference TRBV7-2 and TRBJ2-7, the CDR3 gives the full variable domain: GAGVSQSPSNKVTEKGKDVELRCDPISGHTALYWYRQSLGQGLEFLIYFQGNSAPDKSGLPSDRFSAERTGGSVSTLTIQRTQQEDSAVYLCASSLAPTPYEQYFGPGTRLTVT.

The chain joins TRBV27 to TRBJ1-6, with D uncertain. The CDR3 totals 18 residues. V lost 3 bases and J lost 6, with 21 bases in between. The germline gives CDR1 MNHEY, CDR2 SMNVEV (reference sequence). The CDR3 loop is CASSLPVLAWSVNSPLHF. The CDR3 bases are TGTGCCAGCAGTTTGCCGGTACTCGCCTGGTCGGTTAATTCACCCCTCCACTTT.

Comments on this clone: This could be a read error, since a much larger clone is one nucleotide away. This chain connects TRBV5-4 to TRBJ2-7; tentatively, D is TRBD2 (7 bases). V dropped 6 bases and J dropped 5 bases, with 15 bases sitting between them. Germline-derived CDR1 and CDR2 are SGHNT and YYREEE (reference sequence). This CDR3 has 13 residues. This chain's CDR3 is CASISPGGHEQYF. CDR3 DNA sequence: TGTGCCAGCATCTCCCCGGGGGGCCACGAGCAGTACTTC. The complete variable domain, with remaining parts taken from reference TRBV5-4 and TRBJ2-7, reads ETGVTQSPTHLIKTRGQQVTLRCSSQSGHNTVSWYQQALGQGPQFIFQYYREEENGRGNFPPRFSGLQFPNYSSELNVNALELDDSALYLCASISPGGHEQYFGPGTRLTVT.

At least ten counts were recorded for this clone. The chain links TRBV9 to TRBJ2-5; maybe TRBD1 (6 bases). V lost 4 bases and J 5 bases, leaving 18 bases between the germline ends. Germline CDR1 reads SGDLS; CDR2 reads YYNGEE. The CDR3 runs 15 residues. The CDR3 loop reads CASSFLTGFGETQYF. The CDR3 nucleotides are TGTGCCAGCAGCTTCCTTACAGGGTTTGGGGAGACCCAGTACTTC.